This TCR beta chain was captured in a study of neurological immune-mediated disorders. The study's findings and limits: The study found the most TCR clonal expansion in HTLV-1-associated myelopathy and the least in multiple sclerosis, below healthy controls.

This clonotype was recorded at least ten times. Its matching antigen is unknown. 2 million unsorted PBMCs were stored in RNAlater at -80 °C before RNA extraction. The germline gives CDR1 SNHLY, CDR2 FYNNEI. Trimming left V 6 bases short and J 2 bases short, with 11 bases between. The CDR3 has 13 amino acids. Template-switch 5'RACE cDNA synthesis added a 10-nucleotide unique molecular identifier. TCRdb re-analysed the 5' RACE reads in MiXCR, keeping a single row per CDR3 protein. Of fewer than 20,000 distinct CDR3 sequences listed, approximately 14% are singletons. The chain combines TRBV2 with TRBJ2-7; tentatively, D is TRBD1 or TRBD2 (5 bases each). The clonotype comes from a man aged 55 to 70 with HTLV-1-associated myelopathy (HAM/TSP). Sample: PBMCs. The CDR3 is CASRRADTYEQYF. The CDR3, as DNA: TGTGCCAGCAGAAGAGCGGACACCTACGAGCAGTACTTC.